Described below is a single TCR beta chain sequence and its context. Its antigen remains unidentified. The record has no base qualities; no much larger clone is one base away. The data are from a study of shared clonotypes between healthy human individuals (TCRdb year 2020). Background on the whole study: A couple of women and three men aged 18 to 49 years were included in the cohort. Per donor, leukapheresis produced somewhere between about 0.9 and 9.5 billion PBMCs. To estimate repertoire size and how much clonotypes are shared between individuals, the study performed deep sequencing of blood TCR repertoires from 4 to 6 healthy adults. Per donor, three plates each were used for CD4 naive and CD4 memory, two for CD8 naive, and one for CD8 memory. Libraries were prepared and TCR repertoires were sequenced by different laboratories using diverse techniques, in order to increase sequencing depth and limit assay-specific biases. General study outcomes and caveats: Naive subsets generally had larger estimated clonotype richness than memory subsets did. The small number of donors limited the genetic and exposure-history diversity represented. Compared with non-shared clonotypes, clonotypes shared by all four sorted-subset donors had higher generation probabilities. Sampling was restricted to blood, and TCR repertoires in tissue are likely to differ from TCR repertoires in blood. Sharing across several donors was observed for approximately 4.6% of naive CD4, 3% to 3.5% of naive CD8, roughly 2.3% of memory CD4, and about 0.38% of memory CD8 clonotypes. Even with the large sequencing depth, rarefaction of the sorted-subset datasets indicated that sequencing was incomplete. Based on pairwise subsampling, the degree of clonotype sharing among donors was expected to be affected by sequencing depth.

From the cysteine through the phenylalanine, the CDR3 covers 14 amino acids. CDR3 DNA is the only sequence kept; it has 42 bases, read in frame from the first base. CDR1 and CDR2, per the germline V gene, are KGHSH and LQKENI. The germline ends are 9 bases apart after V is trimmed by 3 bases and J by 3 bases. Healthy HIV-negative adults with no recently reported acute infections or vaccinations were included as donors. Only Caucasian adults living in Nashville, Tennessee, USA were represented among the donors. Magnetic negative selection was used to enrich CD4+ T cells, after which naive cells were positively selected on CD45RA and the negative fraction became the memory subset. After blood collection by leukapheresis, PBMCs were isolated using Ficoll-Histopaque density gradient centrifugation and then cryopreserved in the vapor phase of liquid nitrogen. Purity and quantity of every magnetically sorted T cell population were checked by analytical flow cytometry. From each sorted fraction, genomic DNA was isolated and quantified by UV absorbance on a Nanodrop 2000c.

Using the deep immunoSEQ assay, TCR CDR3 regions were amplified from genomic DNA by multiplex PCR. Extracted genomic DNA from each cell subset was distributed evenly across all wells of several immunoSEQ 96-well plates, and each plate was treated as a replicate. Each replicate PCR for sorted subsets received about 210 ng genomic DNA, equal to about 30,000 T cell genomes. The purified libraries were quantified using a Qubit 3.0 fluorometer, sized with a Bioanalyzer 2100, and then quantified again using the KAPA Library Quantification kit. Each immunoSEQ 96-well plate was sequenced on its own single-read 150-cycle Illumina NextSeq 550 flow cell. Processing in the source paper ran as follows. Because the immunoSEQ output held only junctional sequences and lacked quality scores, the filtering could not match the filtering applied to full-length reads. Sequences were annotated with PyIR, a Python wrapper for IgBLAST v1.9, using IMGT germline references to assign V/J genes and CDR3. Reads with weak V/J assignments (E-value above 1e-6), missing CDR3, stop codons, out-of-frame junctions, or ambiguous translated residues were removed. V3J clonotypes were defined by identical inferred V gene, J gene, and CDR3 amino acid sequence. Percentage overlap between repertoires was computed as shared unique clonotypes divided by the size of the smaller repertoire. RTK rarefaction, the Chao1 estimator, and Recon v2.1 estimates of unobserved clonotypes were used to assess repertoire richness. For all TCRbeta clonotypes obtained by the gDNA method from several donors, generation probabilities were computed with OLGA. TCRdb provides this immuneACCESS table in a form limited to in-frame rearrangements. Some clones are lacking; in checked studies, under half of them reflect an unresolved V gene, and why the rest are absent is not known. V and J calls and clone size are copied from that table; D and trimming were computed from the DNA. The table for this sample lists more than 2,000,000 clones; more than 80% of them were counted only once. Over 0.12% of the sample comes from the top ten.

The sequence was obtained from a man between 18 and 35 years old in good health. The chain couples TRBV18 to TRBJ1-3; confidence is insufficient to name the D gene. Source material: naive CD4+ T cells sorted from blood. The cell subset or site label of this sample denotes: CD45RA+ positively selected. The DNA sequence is TGTGCCAGCTCACCCGCGGACCTTGGAAACACCATATATTTT. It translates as CASSPADLGNTIYF.